The entry below gives a single TCR beta chain sequence along with its context. Antigen: not known. The CDR3 spans 14 residues. Germline CDR1 is SGHNT and CDR2 is YYREEE (reference sequence). V lost 4 bases to trimming and J lost 2 bases, with 12 bases between them. The source of the sample is a study of T-cell memory formation after mild COVID-19. The study's findings and limits: CD4/CD8 balance held among clones contracting day 15 to 85, and later expanders leaned CD4+. Clones which contracted sat mainly in CM and EM if CD4+, and in EMRA if CD8+. Within pre-infection memory, some responding clones were found, suggesting cross-reactive memory joined.

UMIs and sample barcodes were carried by the TCR alpha and TCR beta cDNA libraries that 5'RACE produced using constant-segment primers. TCRdb used MiXCR to reprocess the 5' RACE reads, holding one entry per CDR3 protein. Of some 290,000 distinct CDR3 sequences in the sample, roughly 16% were seen once. The specimen was PBMCs or a T cell subset sorted from them (not recorded which). The clonotype comes from a man between 18 and 35 years old who had mild COVID-19 (a few samples of this study predate the infection). Cell type and time point are not known. This rearrangement joins TRBV5-4 to TRBJ1-2, with D perhaps TRBD1 (6 bases). The CDR3 nucleotides are TGTGCCAGCAGCCCGGACAGAATAAACTATGGCTACACCTTC. This codes for CASSPDRINYGYTF.